The sequence of this T cell receptor beta chain was determined in a study of lymphopenia after photon versus proton radiotherapy. Overall study findings and caveats: Survival link was tested only in deceased patients; proton benefit remains a possibility. Relative stability marked proton patients; photon patients lost diversity and naive cells. Oligoclonal CD8+ Temra expansion after nadir drove photon patients' diversity drop. In patients who died, overall survival fell as post-nadir TCR diversity dropped more.

The assay was immunoSEQ multiplex PCR, and TCRdb's table has in-frame clones only and misses some. The sample holds approximately 91,000 clones; more than 70% are singletons and the top ten take 1.3% to 1.5%. V lost 3 bases, J lost 7 bases, and 12 bases lay in between. Germline CDR1 SGHAT, CDR2 FQDESV (reference sequence). The CDR3 covers 13 residues. Remarks on this clone: Its antigen remains unknown.

The TCR sequence derives from a man in his fifties or sixties with pancreatic cancer. Sample: peripheral blood, taken from a patient treated with proton-based radiotherapy. The rearrangement links TRBV11-1 to TRBJ1-2; TRBD1 might be the D (5 bases). The DNA for the CDR3 is TGTGCCAGCAGCTTTGGGGGTGGAAGTGGCTACACCTTC. Translated, it gives CASSFGGGSGYTF.